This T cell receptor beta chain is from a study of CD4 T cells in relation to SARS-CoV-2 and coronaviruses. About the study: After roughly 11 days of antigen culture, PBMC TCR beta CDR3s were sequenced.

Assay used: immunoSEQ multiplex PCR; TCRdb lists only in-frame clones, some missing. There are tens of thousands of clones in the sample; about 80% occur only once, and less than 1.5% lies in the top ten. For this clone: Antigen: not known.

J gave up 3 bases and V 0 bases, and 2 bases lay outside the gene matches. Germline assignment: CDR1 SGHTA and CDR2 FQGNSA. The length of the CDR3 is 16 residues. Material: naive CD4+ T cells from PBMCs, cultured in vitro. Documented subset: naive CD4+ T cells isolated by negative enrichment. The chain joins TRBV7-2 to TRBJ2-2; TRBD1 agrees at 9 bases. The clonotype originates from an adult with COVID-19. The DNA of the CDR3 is TGTGCCAGCAGCTTAGCCGGGACAGGGTACACCGGGGAGCTGTTTTTT. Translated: CASSLAGTGYTGELFF.